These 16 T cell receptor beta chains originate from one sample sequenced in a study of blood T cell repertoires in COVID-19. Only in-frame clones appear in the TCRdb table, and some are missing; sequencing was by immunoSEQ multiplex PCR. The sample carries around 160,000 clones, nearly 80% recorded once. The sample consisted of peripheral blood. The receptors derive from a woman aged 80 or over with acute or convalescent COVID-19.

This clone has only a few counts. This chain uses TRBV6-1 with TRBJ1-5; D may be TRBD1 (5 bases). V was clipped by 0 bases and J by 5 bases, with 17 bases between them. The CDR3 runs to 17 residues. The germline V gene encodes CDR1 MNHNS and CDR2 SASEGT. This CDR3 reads CASSEAYRFAGDQPQHF. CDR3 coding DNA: TGTGCCAGCAGTGAAGCGTACAGGTTCGCCGGCGATCAGCCCCAGCATTTT.

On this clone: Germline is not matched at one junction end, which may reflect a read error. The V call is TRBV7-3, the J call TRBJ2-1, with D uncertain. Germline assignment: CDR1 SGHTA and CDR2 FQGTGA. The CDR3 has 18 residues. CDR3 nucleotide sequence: TGTGCCAGCAGCTTAACCCCAGTGCTAGGAGCCTCCCACAATGAGCAGTTCTTC. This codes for CASSLTPVLGASHNEQFF.

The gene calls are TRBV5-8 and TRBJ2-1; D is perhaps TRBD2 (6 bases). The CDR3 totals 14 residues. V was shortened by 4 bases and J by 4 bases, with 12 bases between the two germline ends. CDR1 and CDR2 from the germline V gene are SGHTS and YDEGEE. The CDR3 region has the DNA TGTGCCAGCAGCCCTTGGACTAATTACAATGAGCAGTTCTTC. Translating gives CASSPWTNYNEQFF.

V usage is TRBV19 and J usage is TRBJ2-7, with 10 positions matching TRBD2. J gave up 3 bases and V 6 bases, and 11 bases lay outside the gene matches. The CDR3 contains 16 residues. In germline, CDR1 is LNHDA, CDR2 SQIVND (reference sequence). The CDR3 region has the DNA TGTGCCAGTAGATCTTATAGCGGGAGGACCATCTACGAGCAGTACTTC. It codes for CASRSYSGRTIYEQYF.

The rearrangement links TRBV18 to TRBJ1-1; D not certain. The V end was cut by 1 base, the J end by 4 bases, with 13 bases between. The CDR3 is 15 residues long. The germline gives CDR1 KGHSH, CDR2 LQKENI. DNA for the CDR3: TGTGCCAGCTCACCACGCGCGAATCGGGGCACTGAAGCTTTCTTT. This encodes CASSPRANRGTEAFF.

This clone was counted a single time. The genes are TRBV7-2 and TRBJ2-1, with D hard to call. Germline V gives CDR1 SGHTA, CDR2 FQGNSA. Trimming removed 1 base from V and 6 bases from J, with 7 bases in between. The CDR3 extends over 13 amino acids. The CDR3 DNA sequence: TGTGCCAGCAGCTTAGGATCAGGCAATGAGCAGTTCTTC. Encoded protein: CASSLGSGNEQFF.

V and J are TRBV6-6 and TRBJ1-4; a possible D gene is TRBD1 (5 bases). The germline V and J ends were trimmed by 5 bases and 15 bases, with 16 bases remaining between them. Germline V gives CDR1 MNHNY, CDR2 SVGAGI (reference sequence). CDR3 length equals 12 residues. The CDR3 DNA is TGTGCCAGCAGTATCAACCGGGACTCTTTGTTTTTT. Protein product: CASSINRDSLFF.

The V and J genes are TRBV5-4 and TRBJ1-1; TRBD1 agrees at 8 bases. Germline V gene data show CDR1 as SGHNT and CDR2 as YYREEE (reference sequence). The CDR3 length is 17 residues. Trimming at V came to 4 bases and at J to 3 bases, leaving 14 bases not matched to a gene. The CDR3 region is CASSMRAGGAEYTEAFF. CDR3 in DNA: TGTGCCAGCAGCATGAGGGCAGGGGGCGCGGAGTACACTGAAGCTTTCTTT.

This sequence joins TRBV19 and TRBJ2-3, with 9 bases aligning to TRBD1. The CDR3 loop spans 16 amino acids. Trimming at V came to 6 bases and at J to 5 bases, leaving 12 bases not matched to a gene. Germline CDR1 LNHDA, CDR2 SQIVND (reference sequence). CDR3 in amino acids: CASSLRGQGGRDTQYF. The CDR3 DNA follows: TGTGCCAGTAGCCTAAGGGGACAGGGCGGGAGAGATACGCAGTATTTT.

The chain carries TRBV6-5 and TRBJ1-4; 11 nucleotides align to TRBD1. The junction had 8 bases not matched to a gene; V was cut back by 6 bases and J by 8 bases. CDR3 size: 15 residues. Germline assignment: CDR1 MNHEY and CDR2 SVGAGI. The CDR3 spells CASRRTGGSGEKLFF. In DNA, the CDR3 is TGTGCCAGCAGACGGACAGGGGGCAGTGGAGAAAAACTGTTTTTT.

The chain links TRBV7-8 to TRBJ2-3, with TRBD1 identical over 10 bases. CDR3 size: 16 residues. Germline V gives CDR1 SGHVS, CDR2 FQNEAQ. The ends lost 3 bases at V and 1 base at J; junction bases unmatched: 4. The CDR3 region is CASSLRDRGRTDTQYF. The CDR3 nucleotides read TGTGCCAGCAGCTTGAGAGACAGGGGGCGCACAGATACGCAGTATTTT. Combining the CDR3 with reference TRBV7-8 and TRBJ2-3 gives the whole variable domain GAGVSQSPRYKVAKRGQDVALRCDPISGHVSLFWYQQALGQGPEFLTYFQNEAQLDKSGLPSDRFFAERPEGSVSTLKIQRTQQEDSAVYLCASSLRDRGRTDTQYFGPGTRLTVL.

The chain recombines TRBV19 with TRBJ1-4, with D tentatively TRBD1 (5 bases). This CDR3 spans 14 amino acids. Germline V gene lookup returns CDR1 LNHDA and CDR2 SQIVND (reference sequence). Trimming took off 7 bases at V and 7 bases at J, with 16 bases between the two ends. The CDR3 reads CASTTPGRSEKLFF. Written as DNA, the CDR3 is TGTGCCAGTACAACCCCAGGGAGGTCTGAAAAACTGTTTTTT.

Written as DNA, the CDR3 is TGTGCCAGCAGTGAAAGGGGGGGGTCCGACGAGCAGTACTTC. Its protein is CASSERGGSDEQYF. V and J are TRBV6-1 and TRBJ2-7; possible D gene TRBD2, 7 bases. V was pared by 2 bases and J by 5 bases, with 13 bases between. CDR1 is MNHNS and CDR2 is SASEGT in the germline V gene. The CDR3 sequence is 14 residues long.

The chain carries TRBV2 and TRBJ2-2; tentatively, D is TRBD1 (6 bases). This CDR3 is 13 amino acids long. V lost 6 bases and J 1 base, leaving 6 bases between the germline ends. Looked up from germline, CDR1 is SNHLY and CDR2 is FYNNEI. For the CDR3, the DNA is TGTGCCAGCAGGGGACAGAACACCGGGGAGCTGTTTTTT. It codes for CASRGQNTGELFF.

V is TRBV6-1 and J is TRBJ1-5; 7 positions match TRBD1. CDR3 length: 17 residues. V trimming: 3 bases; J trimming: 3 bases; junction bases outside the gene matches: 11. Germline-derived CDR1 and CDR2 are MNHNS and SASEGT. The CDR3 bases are TGTGCCAGCAGTGAGTTGGAACAGGGGTGGGTCAATCAGCCCCAGCATTTT. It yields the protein CASSELEQGWVNQPQHF.

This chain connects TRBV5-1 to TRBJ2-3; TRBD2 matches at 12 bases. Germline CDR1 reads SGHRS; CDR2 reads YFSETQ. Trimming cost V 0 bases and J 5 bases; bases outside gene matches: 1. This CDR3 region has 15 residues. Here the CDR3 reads CASSLVTSGRDTQYF. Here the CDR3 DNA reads TGCGCCAGCAGCTTGGTGACTAGCGGGAGAGATACGCAGTATTTT.